This T cell receptor (beta chain) was captured in a study of cytomegalovirus exposure and HLA in healthy donors. Findings and caveats of the study: Differences between HLA loci emerged in a later analysis of TCR association rates, with DRB1 most and HLA-C fewest.

This clone has a handful of counts. Its specificity is unknown. This CDR3 has 14 amino acids. Trimming shortened V by 3 bases and J by 5 bases, and 14 bases separated the two germline ends. Germline V lookup: CDR1 SGHRS, CDR2 YFSETQ. PCR employed 60 Vbeta and 13 Jbeta primers. Profiling relied on immunoSEQ multiplex PCR, and the TCRdb table lists in-frame clones only, not all of them. The repertoire holds under 150,000 clones, with about 70% as singletons. V and J are TRBV5-1 and TRBJ1-1; tentative D call: TRBD1 (5 bases). This sequence originates from an older woman in good health and CMV-seropositive. Sequencing was performed on PBMCs. CDR3 DNA sequence: TGCGCCAGCAGCTCCCGCGGAGGGGAAACTGAAGCTTTCTTT. As protein: CASSSRGGETEAFF.